Below, 21 T cell receptor beta chains from the same sample are listed, as sequenced in a study of blood T cell repertoires in COVID-19. Sequencing was performed with immunoSEQ multiplex PCR; in TCRdb, only in-frame clones are kept and a portion is missing. The profile shows roughly 380,000 clones, 85% of them singletons. Sequencing used peripheral blood. Every receptor here comes from a woman aged 18-30 years with acute or convalescent COVID-19.

This clone has only a few counts. The identical CDR3 is also encoded by other nucleotide sequences in the sample. The rearrangement uses TRBV19 and TRBJ2-1, with 8 positions matching TRBD1. Germline V gives CDR1 LNHDA, CDR2 SQIVND (reference sequence). J gave up 0 bases and V 6 bases, and 4 bases lay outside the gene matches. This CDR3 spans 15 amino acids. The CDR3 loop is CASSRQGFSYNEQFF. The CDR3, as DNA: TGTGCCAGTAGCCGACAGGGGTTCTCCTACAATGAGCAGTTCTTC. Drawing the rest from reference TRBV19 and TRBJ2-1, the complete variable domain is DGGITQSPKYLFRKEGQNVTLSCEQNLNHDAMYWYRQDPGQGLRLIYYSQIVNDFQKGDIAEGYSVSREKKESFPLTVTSAQKNPTAFYLCASSRQGFSYNEQFFGPGTRLTVL.

The rearrangement links TRBV24-1 to TRBJ2-1; 9 bases fit TRBD1. Germline values: CDR1 KGHDR, CDR2 SFDVKD. V was clipped by 4 bases and J by 2 bases; unmatched bases: 8. This CDR3 spans 17 amino acids. CDR3 in amino acids: CATSDTQQGATYNEQFF. Here the CDR3 DNA reads TGTGCCACCAGTGACACACAACAGGGGGCAACCTACAATGAGCAGTTCTTC.

This rearrangement joins TRBV9 to TRBJ1-1, with D unresolved. Germline V CDR1 and CDR2: SGDLS, YYNGEE. This CDR3 has 15 residues. V was trimmed by 4 bases and J by 6 bases, leaving 19 bases between them. The CDR3 spells CASSPQVVGASEAFF. The CDR3 nucleotides are TGTGCCAGCAGCCCCCAAGTTGTGGGCGCCTCTGAAGCTTTCTTT.

This rearrangement joins TRBV24-1 to TRBJ2-4; 8 positions match TRBD2. Germline CDR1 and CDR2: KGHDR and SFDVKD. The CDR3 extends over 17 amino acids. The trim removed 3 bases at V and 0 bases at J, leaving 6 bases unmatched. The CDR3 protein is CATSDSPGLGAKNIQYF. In nucleotides, the CDR3 is TGTGCCACCAGTGATAGCCCGGGACTAGGAGCCAAAAACATTCAGTACTTC.

The chain uses TRBV24-1 and TRBJ1-5; a weak D match, TRBD1 (6 bases). From germline, CDR1 is KGHDR and CDR2 SFDVKD. The V and J ends lost 4 bases and 5 bases respectively, with 11 bases between them. This CDR3 spans 14 amino acids. The DNA of the CDR3 is TGTGCCACCAGTGACCTGGACAGCTATCAGCCCCAGCATTTT. The encoded protein is CATSDLDSYQPQHF.

The genes are TRBV9 and TRBJ2-5; 9 positions match TRBD2. The junction had 4 bases not matched to a gene; V was cut back by 2 bases and J by 2 bases. The CDR3 loop spans 15 amino acids. Germline CDR1 SGDLS, CDR2 YYNGEE. The CDR3 protein is CASSVTSGYQETQYF. CDR3 nucleotides: TGTGCCAGCAGCGTGACTAGCGGATATCAAGAGACCCAGTACTTC.

The V gene is TRBV5-1, the J gene TRBJ1-4, with 9 nucleotides matching TRBD1. The ends lost 4 bases at V and 4 bases at J; junction bases unmatched: 20. This CDR3 spans 20 amino acids. Germline loops: CDR1 SGHRS, CDR2 YFSETQ. CDR3 protein: CASSLAEKRQGGRFNEKLFF. Here the CDR3 DNA reads TGCGCCAGCAGCCTTGCCGAGAAAAGACAGGGGGGCCGCTTTAATGAAAAACTGTTTTTT.

This clone was counted a single time. The chain has TRBV29-1 and TRBJ2-2, with TRBD1 matching over 12 bases. The ends lost 4 bases at V and 7 bases at J; junction bases unmatched: 1. In germline, CDR1 is SQVTM, CDR2 ANQGSEA. This CDR3 comprises 13 residues. The CDR3 bases are TGCAGCGTTGGGGACAGGGGGCGCGGGGAGCTGTTTTTT. As protein: CSVGDRGRGELFF.

This chain joins TRBV28 and TRBJ1-2, with 8 bases matching TRBD1. Trimming cost V 6 bases and J 4 bases; bases outside gene matches: 10. This CDR3 region has 15 residues. CDR1 is MDHEN, CDR2 SYDVKM, per germline. CDR3 region: CASSLPQGAGYGYTF. CDR3 coding DNA: TGTGCCAGCAGCTTACCCCAGGGGGCGGGCTATGGCTACACCTTC.

The chain has TRBV9 and TRBJ1-1; D gene ambiguous. V was clipped by 0 bases and J by 8 bases, with 11 bases between them. Per the germline V gene, CDR1 is SGDLS and CDR2 is YYNGEE. This CDR3 contains 13 residues. The CDR3 here is CASSVGSTAEAFF. The CDR3, as DNA: TGTGCCAGCAGCGTAGGGAGCACGGCCGAAGCTTTCTTT.

This sequence joins TRBV28 and TRBJ2-5; D possibly corresponds to TRBD2 (6 bases). The germline V gene encodes CDR1 MDHEN and CDR2 SYDVKM. V was cut by 3 bases and J by 1 base, with 9 bases left in between. There are 14 residues in the CDR3. CDR3 region: CASSFVRGQETQYF. The DNA of the CDR3 is TGTGCCAGCAGTTTTGTGCGGGGCCAAGAGACCCAGTACTTC.

The rearrangement joins TRBV19 to TRBJ2-3, with TRBD2 matching 11 bases. V shed 3 bases, J shed 1 base, and the junction held 6 bases outside the gene matches. Germline V gene sequence: CDR1 LNHDA, CDR2 SQIVND (reference sequence). This CDR3 is 17 amino acids long. CDR3: CASSIPGLAVGTDTQYF. As DNA, the CDR3 is TGTGCCAGTAGTATCCCGGGACTAGCGGTGGGCACAGATACGCAGTATTTT.

The chain has TRBV15 and TRBJ1-3, with 7 bases identical to TRBD1. J gave up 2 bases and V 0 bases, and 1 base lay outside the gene matches. The CDR3 spans 15 residues. Germline V gene sequence: CDR1 LNHNV, CDR2 YYDKDF (reference sequence). The CDR3 nucleotides read TGTGCCACCAGCAGAGACAGGGGGGCTGGAAACACCATATATTTT. It specifies CATSRDRGAGNTIYF.

This rearrangement joins TRBV24-1 to TRBJ2-1; 9 bases match TRBD1. The V and J ends lost 6 bases and 6 bases, in that order; junction bases with no gene match: 8. Germline V gene sequence: CDR1 KGHDR, CDR2 SFDVKD. The CDR3 is 15 amino acids. CDR3 DNA sequence: TGTGCCACCAGTAGACGACAGGGGGAATTCAATGAGCAGTTCTTC. Translated: CATSRRQGEFNEQFF.

This sequence joins TRBV5-6 and TRBJ1-1; D gene ambiguous. The CDR3 totals 16 residues. V gave up 2 bases and J gave up 2 bases, with 16 bases separating them. Germline values: CDR1 SGHDT, CDR2 YYEEEE. The CDR3 region is CASSLWGSGANTEAFF. CDR3 DNA sequence: TGTGCCAGCAGCTTATGGGGTAGCGGAGCTAACACTGAAGCTTTCTTT.

This clone has a single count. V gene TRBV2 combines with J gene TRBJ2-3, with 8 nucleotides matching TRBD1. This CDR3 has 17 amino acids. Trimming at V came to 7 bases and at J to 0 bases, leaving 12 bases not matched to a gene. The germline gives CDR1 SNHLY, CDR2 FYNNEI. The chain's CDR3 is CASNSPGQGGSTDTQYF. The DNA for the CDR3 is TGTGCCAGCAACTCCCCAGGACAGGGAGGAAGCACAGATACGCAGTATTTT.

This clone occurred a few times. This CDR3 reads CASSLGLAQSYEQYF. The CDR3 bases are TGTGCCAGCAGCCTGGGACTAGCTCAGTCCTACGAGCAGTACTTC. The chain has TRBV7-3 and TRBJ2-7, with 9 bases lining up with TRBD2. The CDR3 contains 15 residues. V dropped 5 bases and J dropped 1; count of bases not matched to a gene: 6. Germline values: CDR1 SGHTA, CDR2 FQGTGA.

CDR3 coding DNA: TGTGCCAGTAGTATGAAAGGGGGTAGGTCACCCCTCCACTTT. It is translated as CASSMKGGRSPLHF. The chain recombines TRBV19 with TRBJ1-6, with D maybe TRBD1 (6 bases). Looked up from germline, CDR1 is LNHDA and CDR2 is SQIVND (reference sequence). V shed 3 bases and J shed 10 bases, with 13 bases lying between them. This CDR3 has 14 residues.

This clone is a singleton in its sample. The rearrangement links TRBV30 to TRBJ1-2, with TRBD1 as a possible D gene (5 bases). The length of the CDR3 is 12 residues. The V end was cut by 7 bases, the J end by 9 bases, with 18 bases between. Germline CDR1 and CDR2: GTSNPN and SVGIG (reference sequence). DNA of the CDR3: TGTGCCTCCCAGGGCAGCTTTGAGAGCTACACCTTC. Translated, it gives CASQGSFESYTF.

On this clone: Additional DNA sequences in this sample encode the identical CDR3. This chain joins TRBV6-1 and TRBJ1-4; no reliable D call. The CDR3 consists of 14 residues. Trimming stripped 3 bases from V and 0 bases from J, with 5 bases between. Per germline, CDR1 MNHNS and CDR2 SASEGT. In DNA, the CDR3 is TGTGCCAGCAGTGACACTGCAACTAATGAAAAACTGTTTTTT. Protein: CASSDTATNEKLFF.

This clone has a handful of counts. V gene TRBV19 combines with J gene TRBJ1-1; D is unclear. Trimming stripped 7 bases from V and 1 base from J, with 19 bases between. The CDR3 loop spans 16 amino acids. Per the germline V gene, CDR1 is LNHDA and CDR2 is SQIVND (reference sequence). As DNA, the CDR3 is TGTGCCAGTAAAGTTTCCTGGACTTCGAGGAACACTGAAGCTTTCTTT. It is translated as CASKVSWTSRNTEAFF.